This T cell receptor (beta chain) was observed in a study of T cells in localized non-small cell lung cancer. The assay was immunoSEQ multiplex PCR, and TCRdb's table has in-frame clones only and misses some. The sample carries tens of thousands of clones, about 92% recorded once. Trimming shortened V by 3 bases and J by 5 bases, and 15 bases separated the two germline ends. Per germline, CDR1 SGHRS and CDR2 YFSETQ. This CDR3 spans 15 amino acids. Study-level findings and limits: Only one tumor region went through sequencing, so heterogeneity may still be there. Uninvolved adjacent lung had the highest recorded T cell clonality, with tumor below it.

Concerning this clone itself: Its antigen is not known.

Sequencing was performed on peripheral blood, taken before any cancer treatment. The sequence was obtained from a woman aged 35 to 70 with stage I lung adenocarcinoma. This rearrangement joins TRBV5-1 to TRBJ2-1; no reliable D call. The CDR3: CASSYLRTGDNEQFF. The CDR3, as DNA: TGCGCCAGCAGCTACCTCCGGACCGGAGACAATGAGCAGTTCTTC. Full variable domain (outside the CDR3, taken from reference TRBV5-1 and TRBJ2-1): KAGVTQTPRYLIKTRGQQVTLSCSPISGHRSVSWYQQTPGQGLQFLFEYFSETQRNKGNFPGRFSGRQFSNSRSEMNVSTLELGDSALYLCASSYLRTGDNEQFFGPGTRLTVL.